This T cell receptor beta chain was sequenced in a study of blood T cell repertoires in COVID-19. Clinical history reported by participants formed the basis on which cohorts were assigned. Either two negative PCRs, clearance, or symptom resolution qualified Cohort 3 donors as recovered. The CDR3 loop spans 17 amino acids. J lost 5 bases, V lost 3 bases, and 12 bases had no gene match. Germline assignment: CDR1 ENHRY and CDR2 SYGVKD. Only in-frame clones appear in the TCRdb table, and some are missing; sequencing was by immunoSEQ multiplex PCR. This table has over 400,000 clones, more than 85% appearing once.

The origin of this receptor is a woman aged 55-69 years who had recovered from COVID-19. This chain uses TRBV10-3 with TRBJ2-5; 10 bases agree with TRBD1. The sequenced material came from PBMCs or T cells enriched from blood (not recorded which). CDR3 bases: TGTGCCATCAGTGATAACGTCCGGGACAGGGGATGGGAGACCCAGTACTTC. It encodes CAISDNVRDRGWETQYF.